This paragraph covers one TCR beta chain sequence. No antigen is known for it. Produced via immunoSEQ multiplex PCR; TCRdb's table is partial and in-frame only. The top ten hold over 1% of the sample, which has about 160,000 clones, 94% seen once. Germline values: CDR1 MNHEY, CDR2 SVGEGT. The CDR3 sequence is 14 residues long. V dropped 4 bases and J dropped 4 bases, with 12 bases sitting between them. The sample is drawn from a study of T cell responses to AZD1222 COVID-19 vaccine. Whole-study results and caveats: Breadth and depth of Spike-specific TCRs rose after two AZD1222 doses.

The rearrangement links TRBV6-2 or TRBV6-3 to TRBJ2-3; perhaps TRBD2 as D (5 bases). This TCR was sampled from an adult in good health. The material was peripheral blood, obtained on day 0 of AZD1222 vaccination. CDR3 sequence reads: CASSSLVPPDTQYF. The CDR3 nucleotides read TGTGCCAGCAGTTCACTAGTCCCCCCAGATACGCAGTATTTT.